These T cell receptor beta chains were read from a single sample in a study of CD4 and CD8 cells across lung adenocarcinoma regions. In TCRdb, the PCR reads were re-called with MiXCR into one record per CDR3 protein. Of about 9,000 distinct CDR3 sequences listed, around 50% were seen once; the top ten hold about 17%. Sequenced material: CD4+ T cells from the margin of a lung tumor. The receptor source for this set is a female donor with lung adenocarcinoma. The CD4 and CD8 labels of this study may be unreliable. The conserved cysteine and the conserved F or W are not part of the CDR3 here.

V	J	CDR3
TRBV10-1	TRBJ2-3	GAARGGRGRDTQY
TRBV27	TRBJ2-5	AAGIGGRAPETQY
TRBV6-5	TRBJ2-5	ASSSTSVETQY
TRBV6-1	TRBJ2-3	ASSRDSSTDTQY
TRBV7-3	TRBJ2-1	ASSLRGESEQF
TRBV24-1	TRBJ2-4	ATGGGAKNIQY
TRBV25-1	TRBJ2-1	ASSDPTGVAGHNEQF
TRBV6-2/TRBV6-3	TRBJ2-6	ASSTDGSGANVLS
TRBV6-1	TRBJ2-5	ASRRTAWGTQY
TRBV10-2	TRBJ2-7	ASSDPAGSNSYEQY
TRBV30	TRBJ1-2	AWALQGVSGYT
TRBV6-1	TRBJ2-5	ASSEGWETQY
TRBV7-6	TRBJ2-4	ASSLSSGGIQY
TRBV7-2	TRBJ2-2	ASSYPGLAGGTGELF
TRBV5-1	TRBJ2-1	ASSAQPQETQF